Listed below are T cell receptor beta chains from one sample, sequenced in a study of cytomegalovirus exposure and HLA in healthy donors. Here immunoSEQ multiplex PCR was the method, and the copy in TCRdb shows in-frame clones only, minus some. Of tens of thousands of clones listed, 85% to 95% are singletons. Input material: PBMCs. The receptors were gathered from a man younger than 35 in good health and CMV-seronegative. Both conserved end residues are part of each CDR3. The D gene is left open where the match is weak. The size of a clone is reported for some rows only, either as once, few or many, or as a class for expanded clones.

J	V	D	size	CDR3	DNA
TRBJ1-6	TRBV19	TRBD1	NA	CASSVAWTGRNSPLHF	TGTGCCAGTAGTGTCGCCTGGACAGGGCGTAATTCACCCCTCCACTTT
TRBJ1-2	TRBV4-1	TRBD1	NA	CASSQGQGAYGNYGYTF	TGCGCCAGCAGCCAGGGACAGGGGGCCTATGGGAACTATGGCTACACCTTC
TRBJ2-7	TRBV6-5	NA	NA	CALVRPGSYEQYF	TGTGCCCTAGTTCGGCCAGGGTCCTACGAGCAGTACTTC
TRBJ1-1	TRBV7-7	NA	NA	CASSQDSNTEAFF	TGTGCTAGCAGCCAGGATTCTAACACTGAAGCTTTCTTT
TRBJ1-5	TRBV7-9	TRBD1	NA	CASSSGQAKGPQHF	TGTGCCAGCAGCTCCGGACAGGCCAAAGGGCCCCAGCATTTT
TRBJ2-1	TRBV4-3	TRBD2	NA	CASSQPPLAGRYNEQFF	TGCGCCAGCAGCCAGCCACCACTAGCGGGGAGATACAATGAGCAGTTCTTC
TRBJ1-1	TRBV5-1	NA	NA	CASSLYSGSEAFF	TGCGCCAGCAGCTTGTATTCGGGATCTGAAGCTTTCTTT
TRBJ1-2	TRBV2	TRBD1	NA	CASSLDRGPYGYTF	TGTGCCAGCAGCCTTGACAGGGGGCCATATGGCTACACCTTC
TRBJ1-2	TRBV29-1	NA	NA	CSVGQGYGYTF	TGCAGCGTTGGTCAGGGCTATGGCTACACCTTC
TRBJ2-2	TRBV10-3	TRBD1	NA	CAITPTGDGGELFF	TGTGCCATCACCCCAACAGGGGATGGCGGGGAGCTGTTTTTT
TRBJ2-2	TRBV7-6	TRBD1	NA	CASSLDFRGRRSGELFF	TGTGCCAGCAGCTTAGATTTCAGGGGGCGGAGGAGCGGGGAGCTGTTTTTT
TRBJ1-5	TRBV7-9	NA	NA	CASSSSSAGSNQPQHF	TGTGCCAGCAGCTCATCCTCGGCAGGATCCAATCAGCCCCAGCATTTT
TRBJ2-1	TRBV27	NA	NA	CASSRDRSTYNEQFF	TGTGCCAGCAGCCGCGACAGGTCCACGTACAATGAGCAGTTCTTC
TRBJ2-3	TRBV11-2	TRBD2	NA	CASSRSGGAGDTQYF	TGTGCCAGCAGCCGCAGCGGGGGGGCTGGAGATACGCAGTATTTT
TRBJ2-3	TRBV5-6	TRBD2	NA	CASSFRTSRSTDTQYF	TGTGCCAGCAGCTTTAGGACTAGCCGCTCCACAGATACGCAGTATTTT
TRBJ1-5	TRBV11-2	NA	NA	CASSLMSGRNQPQHF	TGTGCCAGCAGCTTAATGTCAGGGCGCAATCAGCCCCAGCATTTT
TRBJ1-1	TRBV2	TRBD1	NA	CARGGGFEAFF	TGTGCCAGAGGGGGCGGGTTTGAAGCTTTCTTT
TRBJ1-5	TRBV2	TRBD1	NA	CASGGQRNSQPQHF	TGTGCCAGCGGGGGACAGCGAAATTCCCAGCCCCAGCATTTT
TRBJ2-3	TRBV5-1	TRBD1	NA	CASSRTGQAFDTQYF	TGCGCCAGCAGCAGAACCGGACAGGCGTTCGATACGCAGTATTTT
TRBJ1-5	TRBV10-3	TRBD1	NA	CAISDPDRVSNQPQHF	TGTGCCATCAGTGACCCCGACAGGGTGAGCAATCAGCCCCAGCATTTT
TRBJ2-7	TRBV4-2	NA	NA	CASSQGREALYEQYF	TGTGCCAGCAGCCAAGGGAGGGAGGCGCTCTACGAGCAGTACTTC
TRBJ1-1	TRBV27	TRBD1	many	CASSLTGGPEAFF	TGTGCCAGCAGTCTGACAGGGGGCCCTGAAGCTTTCTTT
TRBJ1-1	TRBV6-1	NA	NA	CASSDGGHLNTEAFF	TGTGCCAGCAGTGATGGGGGACATCTGAACACTGAAGCTTTCTTT
TRBJ1-1	TRBV28	NA	NA	CASSSTGNTEAFF	TGTGCCAGCAGTTCGACAGGCAACACTGAAGCTTTCTTT
TRBJ2-7	TRBV5-1	TRBD2	NA	CASRPSAGGYEQYF	TGCGCCAGCAGACCGTCAGCGGGAGGTTACGAGCAGTACTTC
TRBJ1-2	TRBV9	TRBD1	NA	CASSDSGTANYGYTF	TGTGCCAGCAGCGATTCCGGGACAGCTAACTATGGCTACACCTTC
TRBJ1-2	TRBV7-2	NA	NA	CASSLAEYGYTF	TGTGCCAGCAGCTTAGCAGAGTATGGCTACACCTTC
TRBJ2-2	TRBV18	NA	NA	CASSPLETGELFF	TGTGCCAGCTCACCTTTGGAGACCGGGGAGCTGTTTTTT
TRBJ1-1	TRBV19	TRBD1	NA	CAIRRQGLSEAFF	TGTGCCATTCGCCGACAGGGTTTATCTGAAGCTTTCTTT
TRBJ2-7	TRBV9	NA	NA	CASSSTGLGSGEQYF	TGTGCCAGCAGCTCCACGGGACTGGGGAGTGGGGAGCAGTACTTC
TRBJ2-7	TRBV27	NA	NA	CASSFTYEQYF	TGTGCCAGCAGTTTTACCTACGAGCAGTACTTC
TRBJ1-1	TRBV19	NA	few	CASSSPDILNTEAFF	TGTGCCAGTAGTTCACCGGACATTCTGAACACTGAAGCTTTCTTT
TRBJ1-2	TRBV5-6	NA	NA	CASSFMEWGGSGGYTF	TGTGCCAGCAGCTTTATGGAATGGGGTGGAAGCGGTGGCTACACCTTC
TRBJ1-2	TRBV19	NA	NA	CASSRQGYYGYTF	TGTGCCAGTAGTCGGCAGGGATACTATGGCTACACCTTC
TRBJ2-5	TRBV19	TRBD2	NA	CASRPLAGGPGETQYF	TGTGCCAGTAGACCCCTAGCGGGAGGGCCCGGAGAGACCCAGTACTTC
TRBJ2-7	TRBV7-3	TRBD2	NA	CASSPGLAVGDEQYF	TGTGCCAGCAGCCCCGGACTAGCGGTAGGTGACGAGCAGTACTTC
TRBJ2-4	TRBV19	TRBD2	once	CASSFPGREGAYF	TGTGCCAGTAGTTTCCCCGGTAGGGAGGGCGCGTACTTC
TRBJ1-1	TRBV5-4	TRBD1	many	CASSLVPDRENTEAFF	TGTGCCAGCAGCTTGGTCCCAGACAGGGAGAACACTGAAGCTTTCTTT
TRBJ1-1	TRBV6-5	NA	NA	CASSYLRETEAFF	TGTGCCAGCAGTTACTTACGAGAGACTGAAGCTTTCTTT
TRBJ2-6	TRBV25-1	NA	NA	CASAGFGANVLTF	TGTGCCAGTGCGGGTTTTGGGGCCAACGTCCTGACTTTC
TRBJ2-1	TRBV2	TRBD2	NA	CATSLREMDEQFF	TGTGCCACCTCCCTGCGGGAGATGGATGAGCAGTTCTTC
TRBJ1-1	TRBV6-5	NA	NA	CASNAGWGDTEAFF	TGTGCCAGCAATGCAGGGTGGGGGGACACTGAAGCTTTCTTT
TRBJ2-5	TRBV11-2	TRBD2	NA	CASSQLAGKETQYF	TGTGCCAGCAGCCAACTAGCGGGGAAAGAGACCCAGTACTTC
TRBJ1-2	TRBV2	TRBD1	NA	CASSAMTGRRRYGYTF	TGTGCCAGCAGTGCTATGACAGGGAGAAGAAGGTATGGCTACACCTTC
TRBJ2-3	TRBV7-6	TRBD2	NA	CASSSTTSGRETQYF	TGTGCCAGCAGCTCCACGACTAGCGGGAGGGAAACGCAGTATTTT
TRBJ2-7	TRBV7-2	TRBD2	once	CASSPGGLALEQYF	TGTGCCAGCAGCCCCGGGGGACTAGCGCTCGAGCAGTACTTC
TRBJ1-2	TRBV4-1	TRBD1	NA	CASSPGQAINYGYTF	TGCGCCAGCAGCCCGGGACAGGCAATCAACTATGGCTACACCTTC
TRBJ2-7	TRBV18	NA	NA	CASSPEGDYEQYF	TGTGCCAGCTCACCCGAGGGGGACTACGAGCAGTACTTC
TRBJ2-2	TRBV4-2	TRBD2	NA	CASSQDTWTSGPNTNTGELFF	TGTGCCAGCAGCCAAGACACATGGACTAGCGGACCTAACACGAACACCGGGGAGCTGTTTTTT
TRBJ2-4	TRBV5-1	TRBD1	NA	CASSLDGTGLVAQYF	TGCGCCAGCAGCTTGGATGGGACAGGGCTTGTAGCTCAGTACTTC
TRBJ2-7	TRBV7-6	TRBD1	NA	CASSMDRGSSYEQYF	TGTGCCAGCAGCATGGACAGGGGTAGCTCCTACGAGCAGTACTTC
TRBJ2-1	TRBV13	TRBD1	NA	CASSFRDRGAGNEQFF	TGTGCCAGCAGCTTCAGGGACAGGGGCGCGGGCAATGAGCAGTTCTTC
TRBJ1-5	TRBV28	TRBD1	NA	CASSSGQAVGQPQHF	TGTGCCAGCAGTTCGGGACAGGCAGTGGGACAGCCCCAGCATTTT
TRBJ1-2	TRBV2	TRBD1	NA	CASSPQGTGSDGYTF	TGTGCCAGCAGTCCTCAGGGGACAGGGTCTGATGGCTACACCTTC